These T cell receptor beta chains were read from a single sample in a study of CD8 T cells in ankylosing spondylitis. TCRdb passed the 5' RACE reads through MiXCR, listing each CDR3 protein once. The sample contains about 460,000 distinct CDR3 sequences, about 5.7% of which appear only once. Sequencing was done on a sample of blood, either unsorted or a sorted T cell fraction (not recorded which). The origin of the receptors is a male donor with ankylosing spondylitis. Both conserved end residues are part of each CDR3. A D gene is named only where the DNA matches it firmly. Clone size is given for some rows only: seen once, a few or many times, or a class if the clone is expanded.

J gene: TRBJ2-3; V gene: TRBV15; D gene: TRBD2; CDR3 length: 15; clone size: many; CDR3 protein: CATSRAGTSGDTQYF; CDR3 DNA: TGTGCCACCAGCAGGGCCGGGACTAGCGGAGATACGCAGTATTTT
J gene: TRBJ2-2; V gene: TRBV14; D gene: TRBD2; CDR3 length: 16; clone size: -; CDR3 protein: CASSQVAGASIGELFF; CDR3 DNA: TGTGCCAGCAGCCAAGTAGCGGGAGCATCAATCGGGGAGCTGTTTTTT
J gene: TRBJ2-7; V gene: TRBV20-1; D gene: -; CDR3 length: 11; clone size: -; CDR3 protein: CSAMGPYEQYF; CDR3 DNA: TGCAGTGCTATGGGGCCTTACGAGCAGTACTTC
J gene: TRBJ1-2; V gene: TRBV7-2; D gene: TRBD1; CDR3 length: 15; clone size: many; CDR3 protein: CASSLRDRGLGGYTF; CDR3 DNA: TGTGCCAGCAGCTTAAGGGACAGGGGGCTAGGGGGCTACACCTTC
J gene: TRBJ2-7; V gene: TRBV7-9; D gene: -; CDR3 length: 14; clone size: -; CDR3 protein: CASSSPQILYEQYF; CDR3 DNA: TGTGCCAGCAGCTCCCCTCAGATTCTCTACGAGCAGTACTTC
J gene: TRBJ2-3; V gene: TRBV7-2; D gene: TRBD2; CDR3 length: 15; clone size: many; CDR3 protein: CASSLGISGTDTQYF; CDR3 DNA: TGTGCCAGCAGCTTAGGTATTAGCGGGACAGATACGCAGTATTTT
J gene: TRBJ2-5; V gene: TRBV12-3/TRBV12-4; D gene: TRBD1; CDR3 length: 13; clone size: many; CDR3 protein: CASGRTGDGTQYF; CDR3 DNA: TGTGCCAGCGGGAGGACAGGGGACGGGACCCAGTACTTC
J gene: TRBJ2-7; V gene: TRBV11-2; D gene: -; CDR3 length: 15; clone size: many; CDR3 protein: CASSLEAGSSYEQYF; CDR3 DNA: TGTGCCAGCAGCTTAGAGGCGGGGAGCTCCTACGAGCAGTACTTC
J gene: TRBJ1-1; V gene: TRBV29-1; D gene: TRBD1; CDR3 length: 13; clone size: many; CDR3 protein: CSVLRQGYTEAFF; CDR3 DNA: TGCAGCGTCCTACGACAGGGTTACACTGAAGCTTTCTTT
J gene: TRBJ2-5; V gene: TRBV5-1; D gene: TRBD1; CDR3 length: 15; clone size: many; CDR3 protein: CASSPLGTGGETQYF; CDR3 DNA: TGCGCCAGCAGCCCTCTCGGGACAGGGGGAGAGACCCAGTACTTC
J gene: TRBJ2-1; V gene: TRBV4-3; D gene: -; CDR3 length: 17; clone size: few; CDR3 protein: CASSQDGNAPSYNEQFF; CDR3 DNA: TGCGCCAGCAGCCAAGATGGTAACGCTCCCTCCTACAATGAGCAGTTCTTC
J gene: TRBJ1-5; V gene: TRBV7-2; D gene: TRBD1; CDR3 length: 16; clone size: many; CDR3 protein: CASSRLPGQGGQPQHF; CDR3 DNA: TGTGCCAGCAGCCGACTCCCGGGACAGGGAGGTCAGCCCCAGCATTTT
J gene: TRBJ2-5; V gene: TRBV9; D gene: TRBD2; CDR3 length: 12; clone size: many; CDR3 protein: CASSGGGETQYF; CDR3 DNA: TGTGCCAGCAGCGGCGGGGGAGAGACCCAGTACTTC
J gene: TRBJ1-5; V gene: TRBV7-8; D gene: -; CDR3 length: 14; clone size: -; CDR3 protein: CASSLRTHNQPQHF; CDR3 DNA: TGTGCCAGCAGCTTAAGAACACATAATCAGCCCCAGCATTTT
J gene: TRBJ2-3; V gene: TRBV11-2; D gene: -; CDR3 length: 17; clone size: many; CDR3 protein: CASSFMGVANPGDTQYF; CDR3 DNA: TGTGCCAGCAGCTTCATGGGAGTGGCAAATCCAGGGGATACGCAGTATTTT
J gene: TRBJ2-1; V gene: TRBV28; D gene: -; CDR3 length: 14; clone size: -; CDR3 protein: CASSKQGRMDEQFF; CDR3 DNA: TGTGCCAGCAGTAAACAGGGCCGGATGGATGAGCAGTTCTTC
J gene: TRBJ2-3; V gene: TRBV20-1; D gene: -; CDR3 length: 15; clone size: many; CDR3 protein: CSARDRVRGEDTQYF; CDR3 DNA: TGCAGTGCTAGAGATCGGGTTAGGGGGGAAGATACGCAGTATTTT
J gene: TRBJ1-1; V gene: TRBV5-6; D gene: -; CDR3 length: 14; clone size: many; CDR3 protein: CASSLGAASDEAFF; CDR3 DNA: TGTGCCAGCAGCTTGGGAGCCGCCTCCGACGAAGCTTTCTTT
J gene: TRBJ2-2; V gene: TRBV7-8; D gene: TRBD2; CDR3 length: 17; clone size: -; CDR3 protein: CASSLEYSGAYTGELFF; CDR3 DNA: TGTGCCAGCAGCTTAGAGTATAGCGGGGCCTACACCGGGGAGCTGTTTTTT
J gene: TRBJ2-2; V gene: TRBV20-1; D gene: TRBD1; CDR3 length: 13; clone size: many; CDR3 protein: CSANYEGAGELFF; CDR3 DNA: TGCAGTGCTAATTATGAGGGGGCGGGGGAGCTGTTTTTT
J gene: TRBJ2-7; V gene: TRBV20-1; D gene: -; CDR3 length: 11; clone size: many; CDR3 protein: CSAKEVYEQYF; CDR3 DNA: TGCAGTGCTAAAGAAGTGTACGAGCAGTACTTC
J gene: TRBJ2-3; V gene: TRBV6-1; D gene: -; CDR3 length: 15; clone size: many; CDR3 protein: CASRLLAQSTDTQYF; CDR3 DNA: TGTGCCAGCAGGCTACTAGCCCAAAGCACAGATACGCAGTATTTT
J gene: TRBJ2-7; V gene: TRBV4-2; D gene: TRBD2; CDR3 length: 14; clone size: -; CDR3 protein: CVSSRRGAGGEQYF; CDR3 DNA: TGTGTCAGCAGCCGTAGGGGAGCGGGAGGCGAGCAGTACTTC
J gene: TRBJ1-5; V gene: TRBV20-1; D gene: TRBD1; CDR3 length: 14; clone size: many; CDR3 protein: CSARGEDSNQPQHF; CDR3 DNA: TGCAGTGCCAGGGGGGAGGATAGCAATCAGCCCCAGCATTTT
J gene: TRBJ1-2; V gene: TRBV5-1; D gene: -; CDR3 length: 14; clone size: many; CDR3 protein: CASSFGTAEYGYTF; CDR3 DNA: TGCGCCAGCAGCTTTGGCACCGCTGAATATGGCTACACCTTC
J gene: TRBJ1-1; V gene: TRBV11-2; D gene: -; CDR3 length: 14; clone size: many; CDR3 protein: CASSLARGTGEAFF; CDR3 DNA: TGTGCCAGCAGCTTAGCCCGGGGGACGGGTGAAGCTTTCTTT
J gene: TRBJ2-3; V gene: TRBV7-2; D gene: TRBD1; CDR3 length: 14; clone size: -; CDR3 protein: CASSRTGVTDTQYF; CDR3 DNA: TGTGCCAGCAGTAGGACAGGGGTCACAGATACGCAGTATTTT
J gene: TRBJ2-5; V gene: TRBV29-1; D gene: TRBD1; CDR3 length: 12; clone size: few; CDR3 protein: CSGTGLQETQYF; CDR3 DNA: TGCAGCGGGACAGGGCTGCAAGAGACCCAGTACTTC
J gene: TRBJ2-1; V gene: TRBV4-3; D gene: -; CDR3 length: 15; clone size: once; CDR3 protein: CASSHLRQGNNEQFF; CDR3 DNA: TGCGCCAGCAGCCATTTACGGCAGGGGAATAATGAGCAGTTCTTC
J gene: TRBJ2-1; V gene: TRBV7-2; D gene: TRBD2; CDR3 length: 16; clone size: many; CDR3 protein: CASSILAGGPSNEQFF; CDR3 DNA: TGTGCCAGCAGCATACTAGCGGGAGGGCCGAGCAATGAGCAGTTCTTC
J gene: TRBJ2-1; V gene: TRBV5-1; D gene: -; CDR3 length: 12; clone size: many; CDR3 protein: CASSFSGRNTFF; CDR3 DNA: TGCGCCAGCAGCTTCAGCGGGCGCAACACCTTCTTC
J gene: TRBJ2-1; V gene: TRBV20-1; D gene: -; CDR3 length: 14; clone size: many; CDR3 protein: CSLVSLSSYNEQFF; CDR3 DNA: TGCAGTCTAGTCAGCTTGAGCTCCTACAATGAGCAGTTCTTC
J gene: TRBJ2-3; V gene: TRBV3-1; D gene: -; CDR3 length: 12; clone size: -; CDR3 protein: CASSQGLDTQYF; CDR3 DNA: TGTGCCAGCAGCCAGGGTTTGGATACGCAGTATTTT
J gene: TRBJ2-1; V gene: TRBV15; D gene: -; CDR3 length: 13; clone size: many; CDR3 protein: CATSRMSRGEQFF; CDR3 DNA: TGTGCCACCAGCAGGATGTCGAGGGGGGAGCAGTTCTTC
J gene: TRBJ2-7; V gene: TRBV7-9; D gene: -; CDR3 length: 17; clone size: many; CDR3 protein: CASSLVSRDGAGYEQYF; CDR3 DNA: TGTGCCAGCAGCTTAGTTTCCCGCGACGGAGCGGGCTACGAGCAGTACTTC
J gene: TRBJ2-5; V gene: TRBV2; D gene: TRBD2; CDR3 length: 15; clone size: many; CDR3 protein: CASSEPGLAKETQYF; CDR3 DNA: TGTGCCAGCAGTGAGCCGGGACTAGCGAAAGAGACCCAGTACTTC
J gene: TRBJ1-1; V gene: TRBV12-3/TRBV12-4; D gene: -; CDR3 length: 16; clone size: many; CDR3 protein: CASSFITATLNTEAFF; CDR3 DNA: TGTGCCAGCAGTTTTATTACAGCCACCTTGAACACTGAAGCTTTCTTT
J gene: TRBJ2-3; V gene: TRBV5-1; D gene: -; CDR3 length: 12; clone size: many; CDR3 protein: CASRFSADTQYF; CDR3 DNA: TGCGCCAGCAGATTCAGTGCAGATACGCAGTATTTT
J gene: TRBJ1-1; V gene: TRBV20-1; D gene: TRBD1; CDR3 length: 17; clone size: many; CDR3 protein: CSARGLGQGEMNTEAFF; CDR3 DNA: TGCAGTGCTAGAGGACTGGGACAGGGGGAAATGAACACTGAAGCTTTCTTT
J gene: TRBJ2-7; V gene: TRBV5-1; D gene: -; CDR3 length: 13; clone size: many; CDR3 protein: CASSLTSTYEQYF; CDR3 DNA: TGCGCCAGCAGCTTGACTTCGACCTACGAGCAGTACTTC
J gene: TRBJ1-3; V gene: TRBV12-3/TRBV12-4; D gene: -; CDR3 length: 16; clone size: many; CDR3 protein: CASSLLRAATGNTIYF; CDR3 DNA: TGTGCCAGCAGTTTACTCCGGGCAGCCACTGGAAACACCATATATTTT
J gene: TRBJ2-1; V gene: TRBV4-3; D gene: TRBD2; CDR3 length: 16; clone size: many; CDR3 protein: CASSQVAGLDFEEQFF; CDR3 DNA: TGCGCCAGCAGCCAAGTCGCGGGACTAGATTTCGAAGAGCAGTTCTTC
J gene: TRBJ1-2; V gene: TRBV5-1; D gene: -; CDR3 length: 14; clone size: many; CDR3 protein: CASCPSGGGYGYTF; CDR3 DNA: TGCGCCAGCTGCCCCTCCGGGGGTGGCTATGGCTACACCTTC
J gene: TRBJ2-5; V gene: TRBV5-1; D gene: TRBD2; CDR3 length: 16; clone size: many; CDR3 protein: CASSLGFGLAQETQYF; CDR3 DNA: TGCGCCAGCAGCCTGGGCTTTGGACTAGCACAAGAGACCCAGTACTTC
J gene: TRBJ2-3; V gene: TRBV20-1; D gene: TRBD2; CDR3 length: 19; clone size: few; CDR3 protein: CSARLAGGPYSASYDTQYF; CDR3 DNA: TGCAGTGCTAGACTGGCGGGGGGGCCTTATAGTGCATCGTACGATACGCAGTATTTT
J gene: TRBJ2-3; V gene: TRBV10-3; D gene: TRBD2; CDR3 length: 15; clone size: -; CDR3 protein: CAISMREGRRDTQYF; CDR3 DNA: TGTGCCATCAGTATGCGGGAGGGCCGGAGAGATACGCAGTATTTT
J gene: TRBJ2-3; V gene: TRBV7-9; D gene: -; CDR3 length: 15; clone size: many; CDR3 protein: CASSSLDSRTDTQYF; CDR3 DNA: TGTGCCAGCAGCTCCTTAGACTCACGGACAGATACGCAGTATTTT
J gene: TRBJ2-6; V gene: TRBV27; D gene: -; CDR3 length: 17; clone size: many; CDR3 protein: CASSQARPSGRANVLTF; CDR3 DNA: TGTGCCAGCAGTCAAGCCCGCCCCAGCGGAAGGGCCAACGTCCTGACTTTC
J gene: TRBJ2-7; V gene: TRBV7-8; D gene: -; CDR3 length: 19; clone size: -; CDR3 protein: CASSGGTVNTVQDYYEQYF; CDR3 DNA: TGTGCCAGCAGCGGAGGGACAGTTAATACTGTACAGGACTACTACGAGCAGTACTTC
J gene: TRBJ2-7; V gene: TRBV29-1; D gene: -; CDR3 length: 15; clone size: many; CDR3 protein: CSVVEGHVGGGEQYF; CDR3 DNA: TGCAGCGTTGTGGAGGGACATGTAGGAGGCGGCGAGCAGTACTTC